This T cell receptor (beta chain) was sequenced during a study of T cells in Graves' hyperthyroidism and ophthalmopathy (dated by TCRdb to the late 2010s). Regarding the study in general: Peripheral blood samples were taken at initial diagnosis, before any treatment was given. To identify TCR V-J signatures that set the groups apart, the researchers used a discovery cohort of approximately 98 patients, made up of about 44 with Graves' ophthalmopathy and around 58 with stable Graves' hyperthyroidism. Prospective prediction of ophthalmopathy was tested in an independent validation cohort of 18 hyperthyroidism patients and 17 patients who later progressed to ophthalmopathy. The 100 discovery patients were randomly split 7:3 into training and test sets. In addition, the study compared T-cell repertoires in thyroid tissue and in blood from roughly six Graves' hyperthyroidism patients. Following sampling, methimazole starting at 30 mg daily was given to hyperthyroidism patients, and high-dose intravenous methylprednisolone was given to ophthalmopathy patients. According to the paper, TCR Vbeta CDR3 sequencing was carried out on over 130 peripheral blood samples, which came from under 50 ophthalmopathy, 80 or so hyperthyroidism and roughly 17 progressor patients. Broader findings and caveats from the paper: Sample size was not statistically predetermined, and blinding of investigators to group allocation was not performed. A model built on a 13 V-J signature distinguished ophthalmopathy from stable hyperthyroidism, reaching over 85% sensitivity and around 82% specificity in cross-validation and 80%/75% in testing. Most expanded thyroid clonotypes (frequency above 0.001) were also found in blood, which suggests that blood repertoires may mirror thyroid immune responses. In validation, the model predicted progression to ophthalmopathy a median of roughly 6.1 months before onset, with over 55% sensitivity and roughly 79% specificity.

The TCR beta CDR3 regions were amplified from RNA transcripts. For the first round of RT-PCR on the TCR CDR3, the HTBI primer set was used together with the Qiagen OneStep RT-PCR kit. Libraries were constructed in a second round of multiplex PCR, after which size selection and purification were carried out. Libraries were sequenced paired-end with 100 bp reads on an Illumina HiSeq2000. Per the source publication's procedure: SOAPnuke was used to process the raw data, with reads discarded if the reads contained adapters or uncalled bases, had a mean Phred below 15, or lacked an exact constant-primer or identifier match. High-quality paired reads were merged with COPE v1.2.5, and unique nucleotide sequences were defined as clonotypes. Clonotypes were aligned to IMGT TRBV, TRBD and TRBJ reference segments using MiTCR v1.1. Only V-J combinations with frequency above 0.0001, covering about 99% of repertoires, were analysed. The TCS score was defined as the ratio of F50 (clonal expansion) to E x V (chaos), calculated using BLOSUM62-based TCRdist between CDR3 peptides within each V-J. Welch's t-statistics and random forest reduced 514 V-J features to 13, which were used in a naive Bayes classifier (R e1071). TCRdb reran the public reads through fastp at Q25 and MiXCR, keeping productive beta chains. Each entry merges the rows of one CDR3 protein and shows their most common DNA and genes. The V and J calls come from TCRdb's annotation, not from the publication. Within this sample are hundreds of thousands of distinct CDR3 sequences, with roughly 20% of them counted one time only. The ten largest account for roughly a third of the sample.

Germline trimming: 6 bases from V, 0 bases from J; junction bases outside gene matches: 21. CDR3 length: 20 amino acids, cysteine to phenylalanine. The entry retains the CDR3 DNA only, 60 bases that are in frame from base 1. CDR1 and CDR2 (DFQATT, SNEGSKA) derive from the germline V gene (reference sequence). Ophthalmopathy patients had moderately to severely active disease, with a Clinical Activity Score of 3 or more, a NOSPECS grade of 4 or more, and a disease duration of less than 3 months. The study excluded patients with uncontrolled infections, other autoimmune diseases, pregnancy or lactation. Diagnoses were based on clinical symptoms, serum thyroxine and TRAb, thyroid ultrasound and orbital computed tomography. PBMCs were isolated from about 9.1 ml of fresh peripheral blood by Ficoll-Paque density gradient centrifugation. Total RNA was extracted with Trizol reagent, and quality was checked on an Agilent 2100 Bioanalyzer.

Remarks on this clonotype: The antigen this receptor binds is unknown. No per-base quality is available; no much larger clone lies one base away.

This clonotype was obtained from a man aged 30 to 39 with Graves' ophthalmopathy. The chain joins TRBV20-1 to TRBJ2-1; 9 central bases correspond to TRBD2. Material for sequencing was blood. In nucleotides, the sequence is TGCAGTGCCTCCGGGACTAGCCTTTCTACGTCTTTCTACTCCTACAATGAGCAGTTCTTC. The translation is CSASGTSLSTSFYSYNEQFF.